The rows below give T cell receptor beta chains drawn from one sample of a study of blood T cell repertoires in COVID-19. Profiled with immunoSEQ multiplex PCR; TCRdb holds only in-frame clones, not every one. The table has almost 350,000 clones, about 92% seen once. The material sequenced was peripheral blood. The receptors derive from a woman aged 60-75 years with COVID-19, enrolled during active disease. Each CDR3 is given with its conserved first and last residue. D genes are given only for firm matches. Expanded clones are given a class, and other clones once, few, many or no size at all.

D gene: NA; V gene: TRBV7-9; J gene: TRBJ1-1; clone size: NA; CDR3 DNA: TGTGCCAGCAGCTTGGTATCGTCCGAAGCAGCTTTCTTT; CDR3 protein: CASSLVSSEAAFF
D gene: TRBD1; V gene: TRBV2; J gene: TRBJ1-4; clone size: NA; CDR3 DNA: TGTGCCAGCCGGGACAGGGGCTTTCTTAATGAAAAACTGTTTTTT; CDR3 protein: CASRDRGFLNEKLFF
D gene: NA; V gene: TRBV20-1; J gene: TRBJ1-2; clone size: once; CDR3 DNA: TGCAGTGCTCAGGGAGGGCATGGCTACACCTTC; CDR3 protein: CSAQGGHGYTF
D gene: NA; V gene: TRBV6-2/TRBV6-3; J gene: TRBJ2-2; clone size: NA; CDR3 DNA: TGTGCCAGCAGTTACTCGCGGGGAGCCACCGGGGAGCTGTTTTTT; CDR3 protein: CASSYSRGATGELFF
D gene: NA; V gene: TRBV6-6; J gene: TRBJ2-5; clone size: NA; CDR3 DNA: TGTGCCAGCAGTCGACCCTCTTCGGGGGGCGAAGAGACCCAGTACTTC; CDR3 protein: CASSRPSSGGEETQYF
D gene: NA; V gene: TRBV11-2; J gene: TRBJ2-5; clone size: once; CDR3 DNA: TGTGCCAGCAGCTTAATAAAAGGGAGGGAGACCCAGTACTTC; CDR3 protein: CASSLIKGRETQYF
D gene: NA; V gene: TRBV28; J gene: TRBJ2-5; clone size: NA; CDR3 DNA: TGTGCCAGCAGGACCTGGACAGTGGCCCACCAAGAGACCCAGTACTTC; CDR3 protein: CASRTWTVAHQETQYF
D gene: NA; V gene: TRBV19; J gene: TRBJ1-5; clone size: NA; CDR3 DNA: TGTGCCAGCACCACTACACACAGGGCCGGGCAGCCCCAGCATTTT; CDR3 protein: CASTTTHRAGQPQHF
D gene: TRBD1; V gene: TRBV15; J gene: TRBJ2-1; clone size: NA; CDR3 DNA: TGTGCCACCTTTCGTTCCGGGACAGGGAAGAATGAGCAGTTCTTC; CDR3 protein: CATFRSGTGKNEQFF
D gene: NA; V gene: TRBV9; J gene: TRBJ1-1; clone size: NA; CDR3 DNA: TGTGCCAGCAGTCCCGAGGGGGTGAACACTGAAGCTTTCTTT; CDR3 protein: CASSPEGVNTEAFF
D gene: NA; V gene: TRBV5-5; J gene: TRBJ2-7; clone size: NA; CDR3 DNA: TGTGCCAGCAGCATAATAACAGGTATCTACGAGCAGTACTTC; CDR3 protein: CASSIITGIYEQYF
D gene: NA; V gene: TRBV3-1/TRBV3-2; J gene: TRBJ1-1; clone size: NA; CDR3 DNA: TGTGCCAGCAGCCAGGGGGGTCTGGCTGAAGCTTTCTTT; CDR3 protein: CASSQGGLAEAFF
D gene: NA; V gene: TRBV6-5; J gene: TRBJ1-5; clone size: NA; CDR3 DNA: TGTGCCAGCAGTCCCGGGGGGCCGGATCAGCCCCAGCATTTT; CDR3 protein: CASSPGGPDQPQHF
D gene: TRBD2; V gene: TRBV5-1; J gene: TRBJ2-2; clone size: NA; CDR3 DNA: TGCGCCAGCAGCTTGATTACTAGCGGTGGCGGGACCGGGGAGCTGTTTTTT; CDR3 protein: CASSLITSGGGTGELFF
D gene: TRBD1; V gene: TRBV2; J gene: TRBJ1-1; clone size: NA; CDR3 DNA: TGTGCCAGCAGACAAGGGACAGGGAACGGCGAAGCTTTCTTT; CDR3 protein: CASRQGTGNGEAFF
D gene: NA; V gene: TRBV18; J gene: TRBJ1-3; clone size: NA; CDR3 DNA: TGTGCCAGCTCACCAAACACAGGGATCTCAGGAAACACCATATATTTT; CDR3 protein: CASSPNTGISGNTIYF
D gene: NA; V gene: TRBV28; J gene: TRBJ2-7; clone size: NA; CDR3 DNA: TGTGCCAGCAGTTCCGGGGGTTACGAGCAGTACTTC; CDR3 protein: CASSSGGYEQYF
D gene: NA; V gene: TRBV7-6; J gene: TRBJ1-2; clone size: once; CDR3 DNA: TGTGCCAGCAGCCCCCAGGAGGGATCTTTGAGCTACACCTTC; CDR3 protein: CASSPQEGSLSYTF
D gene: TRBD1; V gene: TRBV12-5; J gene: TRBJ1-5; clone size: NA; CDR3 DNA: TGTGCTAGCGCCGGACAGGACAATCAGCCCCAGCATTTT; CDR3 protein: CASAGQDNQPQHF
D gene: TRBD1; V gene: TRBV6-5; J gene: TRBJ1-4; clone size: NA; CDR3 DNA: TGTGCCAGCAGTCCCGGGACAGCGAGGGTTGAAAAACTGTTTTTT; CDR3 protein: CASSPGTARVEKLFF
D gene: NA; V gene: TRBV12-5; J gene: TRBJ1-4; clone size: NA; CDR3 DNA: TGTGCTAGTGGTCCCAAGCGAATTAATGAAAAACTGTTTTTT; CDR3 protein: CASGPKRINEKLFF
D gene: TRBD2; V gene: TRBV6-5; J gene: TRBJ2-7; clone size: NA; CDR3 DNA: TGTGCCAGCAGTTCCGGACTAGCGGGGTCCTACGAGCAGTACTTC; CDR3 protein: CASSSGLAGSYEQYF
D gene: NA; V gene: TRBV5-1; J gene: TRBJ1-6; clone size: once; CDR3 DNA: TGCGCCAGCAGCTTGGCTCCACAGGGCGCCAATTCACCCCTCCACTTT; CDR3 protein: CASSLAPQGANSPLHF
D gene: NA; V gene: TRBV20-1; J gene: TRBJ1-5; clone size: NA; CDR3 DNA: TGCAGTGCTAGTCCGGGACACCAGTATAGCAATCAGCCCCAGCATTTT; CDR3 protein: CSASPGHQYSNQPQHF
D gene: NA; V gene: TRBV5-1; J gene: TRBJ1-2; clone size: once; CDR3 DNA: TGCGCCAGCAGCTTGAGCGGGGTAACTAACTATGGCTACACCTTC; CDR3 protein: CASSLSGVTNYGYTF
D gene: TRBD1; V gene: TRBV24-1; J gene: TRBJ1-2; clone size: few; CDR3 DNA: TGTGCCACCAGTGACCCCGGGACAGACAAAAACTATGGCTACACCTTC; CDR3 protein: CATSDPGTDKNYGYTF
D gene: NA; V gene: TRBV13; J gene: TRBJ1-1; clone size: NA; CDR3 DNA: TGTGCCAGCAGCTCCTTGACTAGACAGAACACTGAAGCTTTCTTT; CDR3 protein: CASSSLTRQNTEAFF
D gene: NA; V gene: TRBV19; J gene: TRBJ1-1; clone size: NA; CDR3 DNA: TGTGCCAGTAGTATAGACAGGGCCATGAACACTGAAGCTTTCTTT; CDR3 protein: CASSIDRAMNTEAFF
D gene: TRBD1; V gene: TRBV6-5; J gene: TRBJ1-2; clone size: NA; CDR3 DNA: TGTGCCAGCAGTTACGACAGGGCTGGGGGCTACACCTTC; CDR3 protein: CASSYDRAGGYTF